The 29 T cell receptor beta chains listed next were all sequenced from one sample in a study of T cells in Graves' hyperthyroidism and ophthalmopathy. Amplification of TCR beta CDR3 regions was performed using RNA transcripts as template. The TCR CDR3 was amplified in a first-round RT-PCR using the HTBI primer set. Via MiXCR, TCRdb re-called the multiplex PCR reads, giving one row per CDR3 protein. The top ten clones hold 50% to 65% of a sample with roughly 300,000 distinct CDR3 sequences, roughly 23% of them seen once. The sample taken for sequencing was blood. The receptors originated from a woman aged 45 to 65 with Graves' hyperthyroidism.

This clonotype was detected a few times. The chain is built from TRBV7-9 and TRBJ2-7; D gene uncertain. The CDR3 has 12 amino acids. V was clipped by 2 bases and J by 6 bases, with 8 bases between them. Germline lookup yields CDR1 SEHNR and CDR2 FQNEAQ (reference sequence). CDR3 sequence: CASSLFRSEQYF. CDR3 in DNA: TGTGCCAGCAGCTTATTTCGTTCCGAGCAGTACTTC.

This clonotype was seen only a few times. V and J are TRBV3-1 and TRBJ2-2, with D uncertain. This CDR3 contains 16 residues. Deletions cut 4 bases from V and 1 base from J, with 13 bases between. The germline gives CDR1 LGHDT, CDR2 YNNKEL (reference sequence). Here the CDR3 DNA reads TGTGCCAGCAGCCTCTTTGTGAGTGGGAACACCGGGGAGCTGTTTTTT. Its protein product is CASSLFVSGNTGELFF. The whole variable domain, remainder taken from reference TRBV3-1 and TRBJ2-2, is DTAVSQTPKYLVTQMGNDKSIKCEQNLGHDTMYWYKQDSKKFLKIMFSYNNKELIINETVPNRFSPKSPDKAHLNLHINSLELGDSAVYFCASSLFVSGNTGELFFGEGSRLTVL.

This chain uses TRBV25-1 with TRBJ2-3, with D perhaps matching TRBD1 (6 bases). Per the germline V gene, CDR1 is MGHDK and CDR2 is SYGVNS. CDR3 length: 17 residues. Between the trimmed V and J ends, which lost 4 bases and 2 bases, there was a span of 19 bases. The CDR3 loop reads CASSVPQGDLHTDTQYF. CDR3 DNA: TGTGCCAGCAGTGTACCACAGGGTGACCTCCACACAGATACGCAGTATTTT.

At least ten counts were recorded for this clonotype. The V gene is TRBV6-2 or TRBV6-3, the J gene TRBJ2-2; possibly TRBD1 for D (6 bases). V was cut by 2 bases and J by 1 base, with 14 bases left in between. CDR1 and CDR2 from the germline V gene are MNHEY and SVGEGT. The CDR3 length is 17 residues. In DNA form, the CDR3 reads TGTGCCAGCAGTTACCCCCTGGGGACAAGGAACACCGGGGAGCTGTTTTTT. This translates into CASSYPLGTRNTGELFF.

At least ten counts were recorded for this clonotype. The rearrangement uses TRBV3-1 and TRBJ2-1, with 12 bases identical to TRBD1. CDR1 and CDR2 (germline): LGHDT, YNNKEL (reference sequence). Trimming at V came to 0 bases and at J to 6 bases, leaving 6 bases not matched to a gene. This CDR3 comprises 17 residues. CDR3 sequence reads: CASSQDSGQGAGNEQFF. DNA for the CDR3: TGTGCCAGCAGCCAAGATTCGGGACAGGGGGCCGGCAATGAGCAGTTCTTC.

This clonotype occurred once. The genes are TRBV3-1 and TRBJ1-2; a weak D match, TRBD1 (5 bases). Germline-derived CDR1 and CDR2 are LGHDT and YNNKEL (reference sequence). This CDR3 contains 12 residues. Trimming stripped 6 bases from V and 2 bases from J, with 7 bases between. CDR3 in DNA: TGTGCCAGCAGGACAGAGAACTATGGCTACACCTTC. This gives the protein CASRTENYGYTF.

This clonotype was detected ten times or more. J is TRBJ2-7 and V is TRBV5-1; TRBD1 or TRBD2 may be the D gene (6 bases each). The germline V gene has CDR1 SGHRS and CDR2 YFSETQ. The CDR3 totals 15 residues. Trimming left V 1 base short and J 3 bases short, with 14 bases between. The CDR3 DNA sequence: TGCGCCAGCAGCTTGAGATCCGGGGGCGACTACGAGCAGTACTTC. It encodes CASSLRSGGDYEQYF.

This clonotype showed up many times. The chain combines TRBV13 with TRBJ1-1; D unclear. V dropped 5 bases and J dropped 0 bases, with 10 bases sitting between them. CDR1 and CDR2 (germline): PRHDT, FYEKMQ (reference sequence). The CDR3 sequence is 14 residues long. The CDR3 coding sequence is TGTGCCAGCAGCCATTCGACGGTGAACACTGAAGCTTTCTTT. Translated: CASSHSTVNTEAFF.

This clonotype was observed at least ten times. This chain uses TRBV30 with TRBJ1-2; 7 bases are shared with TRBD1. Per the germline V gene, CDR1 is GTSNPN and CDR2 is SVGIG (reference sequence). Trimming took 5 bases from V and 0 from J; bases not matched to a gene: 3. CDR3 length: 13 amino acids. The CDR3 spells CAWAGQANYGYTF. CDR3 in DNA: TGTGCCTGGGCCGGACAGGCTAACTATGGCTACACCTTC. The entire variable domain, with the rest obtained from reference TRBV30 and TRBJ1-2, is as follows: SQTIHQWPATLVQPVGSPLSLECTVEGTSNPNLYWYRQAAGRGLQLLFYSVGIGQISSEVPQNLSASRPQDRQFILSSKKLLLSDSGFYLCAWAGQANYGYTFGSGTRLTVV.

This clonotype was counted a few times. V is TRBV7-9 and J is TRBJ2-3; TRBD1 aligns across 9 bases. The CDR3 length is 15 residues. V lost 6 bases to trimming and J lost 2 bases; unmatched junction nucleotides: 6. In germline, CDR1 is SEHNR, CDR2 FQNEAQ (reference sequence). CDR3 in amino acids: CASSTWDRATDTQYF. The CDR3 region has the DNA TGTGCCAGCAGTACTTGGGACAGGGCCACAGATACGCAGTATTTT.

This clonotype was seen more than once but under ten times. The chain joins TRBV4-1 to TRBJ2-7; 8 bases map to TRBD1. CDR3 length equals 15 residues. J gave up 1 base and V 6 bases, and 8 bases lay outside the gene matches. Germline V gene data show CDR1 as MGHRA and CDR2 as YSYEKL. CDR3 in DNA: TGCGCCAGCAGGGTGGGTCAGGGGGCTTCCTACGAGCAGTACTTC. This encodes CASRVGQGASYEQYF.

This sequence joins TRBV28 and TRBJ1-1, with 10 bases identical to TRBD1. V lost 5 bases and J lost 0; bases outside the gene matches: 9. There are 17 residues in the CDR3. Looked up from germline, CDR1 is MDHEN and CDR2 is SYDVKM. The CDR3 protein is CASSALGTGVMNTEAFF. The CDR3, as DNA: TGTGCCAGCAGTGCACTCGGGACAGGGGTCATGAACACTGAAGCTTTCTTT.

This clonotype came up many times. The chain recombines TRBV12-3 or TRBV12-4 with TRBJ2-7; TRBD1 is a possible D gene (5 bases). V lost 7 bases and J 5 bases, leaving 18 bases between the germline ends. This CDR3 has 14 amino acids. CDR3 residues: CASTRKGYGDEQYF. In DNA form, the CDR3 reads TGTGCCAGCACCAGGAAGGGGTACGGCGACGAGCAGTACTTC.

This clonotype was seen at least ten times. The rearrangement uses TRBV6-8 and TRBJ2-3, with 8 bases matching TRBD2. From germline, CDR1 is MNHGY and CDR2 SAAAGT. This CDR3 is built from 21 residues. V lost 2 bases to trimming and J lost 6 bases; unmatched junction nucleotides: 25. The DNA for the CDR3 is TGTGCCAGCAGTTACGGGGGAAAGCGGCGGGGGGACGATGATTCCGTTGATACGCAGTATTTT. As protein: CASSYGGKRRGDDDSVDTQYF.

This clonotype came up many times. The chain has TRBV20-1 and TRBJ2-7; the D gene is possibly TRBD2 (5 bases). The V end lost 2 bases, the J end lost 4 bases, and 12 bases lay between the germline ends. There are 13 residues in the CDR3. Germline CDR1 is DFQATT and CDR2 is SNEGSKA (reference sequence). The CDR3 DNA sequence: TGCAGTGCTAGATATCGGGGTGGGTACGAGCAGTACTTC. Amino acids: CSARYRGGYEQYF.

The V and J genes are TRBV5-8 and TRBJ2-1; TRBD2 matches at 7 bases. The germline V gene encodes CDR1 SGHTS and CDR2 YDEGEE. This CDR3 has 15 residues. V lost 5 bases and J lost 6; bases outside the gene matches: 11. CDR3 sequence reads: CASRLSGGVSNEQFF. CDR3 coding DNA: TGTGCCAGCAGACTCTCGGGGGGAGTTTCCAATGAGCAGTTCTTC. Filled out from reference TRBV5-8 and TRBJ2-1, the complete variable domain reads EAGVTQSPTHLIKTRGQQATLRCSPISGHTSVYWYQQALGLGLQFLLWYDEGEERNRGNFPPRFSGRQFPNYSSELNVNALELEDSALYLCASRLSGGVSNEQFFGPGTRLTVL.

There are many counts of this clonotype. V usage is TRBV7-9 and J usage is TRBJ1-1; no clear D. The CDR3 is 13 amino acids. Trimming took 3 bases from V and 5 from J, leaving 10 bases between them. Germline CDR1 and CDR2: SEHNR and FQNEAQ (reference sequence). CDR3 protein: CASSFPSKTEAFF. CDR3 DNA sequence: TGTGCCAGCAGCTTTCCAAGTAAAACTGAAGCTTTCTTT.

The table lists this clonotype with many counts. This rearrangement joins TRBV5-1 to TRBJ2-1; 12 bases agree with TRBD2. Germline values: CDR1 SGHRS, CDR2 YFSETQ. There are 14 residues in the CDR3. With V trimmed by 4 bases and J by 5 bases, 1 base remained unmatched. CDR3 bases: TGCGCCAGCAGCGGGACTAGCGGGCACAATGAGCAGTTCTTC. It translates to CASSGTSGHNEQFF.

This clonotype was recorded many times. The CDR3 bases are TGTGCCAGCAGTTTGCAAGCCGGGTTCGACTATGGCTACACCTTC. It yields the protein CASSLQAGFDYGYTF. This chain joins TRBV28 and TRBJ1-2, with D unresolved. The ends were cut back, 3 bases at V and 3 bases at J, with 14 bases in the middle. Germline lookup yields CDR1 MDHEN and CDR2 SYDVKM. The CDR3 loop spans 15 amino acids.

This clonotype was seen repeatedly, ten times or more. This chain uses TRBV5-1 with TRBJ2-7; 7 bases align to TRBD2. The germline V gene encodes CDR1 SGHRS and CDR2 YFSETQ. The trim removed 2 bases at V and 7 bases at J, leaving 12 bases unmatched. The CDR3 contains 15 residues. The CDR3 DNA reads TGCGCCAGCAGCTTAAAGTTGGGGACTACTCGGGAGCAGTACTTC. Translating it yields CASSLKLGTTREQYF.

The chain recombines TRBV4-1 with TRBJ2-3, with TRBD2 as a possible D gene (5 bases). This CDR3 spans 15 amino acids. The V and J ends lost 1 base and 2 bases respectively, with 10 bases between them. Germline CDR1 reads MGHRA; CDR2 reads YSYEKL. The CDR3: CASSQVPGNTDTQYF. The CDR3 nucleotides are TGCGCCAGCAGCCAAGTGCCGGGGAACACAGATACGCAGTATTTT.

The V gene is TRBV4-2, the J gene TRBJ2-2; D may be TRBD1 (5 bases). V dropped 0 bases and J dropped 6 bases, with 11 bases sitting between them. Germline assignment: CDR1 LGHNA and CDR2 YNFKEQ. The CDR3 totals 15 residues. The chain's CDR3 is CASSQDRESSGELFF. DNA of the CDR3: TGTGCCAGCAGCCAAGACAGGGAATCGTCCGGGGAGCTGTTTTTT.

This clonotype was recorded many times. The rearrangement joins TRBV28 to TRBJ2-7; 7 bases are shared with TRBD1. The CDR3 contains 14 residues. Unmatched junction bases numbered 9, after V lost 6 bases and J lost 4 bases. Germline V gene sequence: CDR1 MDHEN, CDR2 SYDVKM. CDR3 in DNA: TGTGCCAGCAGAGCTCCGGGACAGATGTACGAGCAGTACTTC. This codes for CASRAPGQMYEQYF.

In this sample, this clonotype turned up many times. This chain links TRBV6-1 with TRBJ1-1; 9 nucleotides align to TRBD1. CDR1 is MNHNS, CDR2 SASEGT, per germline. Trimming took 7 bases from V and 4 from J; bases not matched to a gene: 7. CDR3 size: 14 residues. CDR3 loop: CASNKGQGTTEAFF. The CDR3 DNA follows: TGTGCCAGCAATAAAGGACAGGGGACCACTGAAGCTTTCTTT.

The sample holds many counts of this clonotype. This chain joins TRBV6-1 and TRBJ1-2; D is undetermined. This CDR3 comprises 11 residues. V lost 7 bases and J 12 bases, leaving 15 bases between the germline ends. Germline V lookup: CDR1 MNHNS, CDR2 SASEGT. CDR3 sequence (DNA): TGTGCCAGCAAATCCGGGGTCTTCGACACCTTC. The encoded protein is CASKSGVFDTF.

This clonotype came up a few times. V and J are TRBV5-4 and TRBJ2-1; TRBD2 matches 8 bases. In germline, CDR1 is SGHNT, CDR2 YYREEE (reference sequence). V dropped 3 bases and J dropped 0; count of bases not matched to a gene: 14. CDR3 length: 19 residues. The DNA for the CDR3 is TGTGCCAGCAGCTCGTCGGGACTAGTGACTTATAGCTCCTACAATGAGCAGTTCTTC. Encoded protein: CASSSSGLVTYSSYNEQFF.

This clonotype was recorded a few times. The J gene is TRBJ2-5, the V gene TRBV2; D gene uncertain. CDR3 length: 14 residues. Germline CDR1 and CDR2: SNHLY and FYNNEI. Trimming cost V 4 bases and J 1 base, with 10 bases left between them. CDR3 bases: TGTGCCAGCAGTGCACCACCTGCCCAAGAGACCCAGTACTTC. Amino acids: CASSAPPAQETQYF.

The V gene is TRBV28, the J gene TRBJ1-5; D possibly corresponds to TRBD1 (5 bases). CDR1 is MDHEN and CDR2 is SYDVKM in the germline V gene. V lost 4 bases, J lost 0 bases, and 10 bases lay in between. The CDR3 loop spans 15 amino acids. CDR3 in amino acids: CASSSGRYSNQPQHF. CDR3 DNA: TGTGCCAGCAGTTCGGGGCGATATAGCAATCAGCCCCAGCATTTT.

The sample holds many counts of this clonotype. V usage is TRBV6-4 and J usage is TRBJ2-2; unclear D gene. The germline CDR1 and CDR2 sequences are MRHNA and SNTAGT. The CDR3 sequence is 15 residues long. Trimming took 7 bases from V and 5 from J, leaving 17 bases between them. This CDR3 is CASKMDPSGTGELFF. In DNA form, the CDR3 reads TGTGCCAGCAAAATGGACCCATCCGGGACCGGGGAGCTGTTTTTT.